The clone carrying this TCR beta chain was counted once. The record originates from a study of blood T cell repertoires in COVID-19. At the level of the study: Sample material is recorded as cDNA or gDNA derived from T cells, B-cell-depleted T cells, or PBMCs.

In germline, CDR1 is LNHDA, CDR2 SQIVND (reference sequence). The CDR3 loop spans 13 amino acids. The ends were cut back, 5 bases at V and 7 bases at J, with 14 bases in the middle. Clones were sequenced by immunoSEQ multiplex PCR, and TCRdb holds only the in-frame ones, with some missing. The top ten hold 0.99% of the sample, which has about 240,000 clones, around nine tenths seen once. Specimen: peripheral blood. The chain uses TRBV19 and TRBJ2-5, with D possibly TRBD2 on 5 matching bases. The origin of this receptor is a woman aged 40 to 55 who had recovered from COVID-19. DNA of the CDR3: TGTGCCAGTAGTTGGGGTCTGGGGAGGACCCAGTACTTC. Its protein is CASSWGLGRTQYF.